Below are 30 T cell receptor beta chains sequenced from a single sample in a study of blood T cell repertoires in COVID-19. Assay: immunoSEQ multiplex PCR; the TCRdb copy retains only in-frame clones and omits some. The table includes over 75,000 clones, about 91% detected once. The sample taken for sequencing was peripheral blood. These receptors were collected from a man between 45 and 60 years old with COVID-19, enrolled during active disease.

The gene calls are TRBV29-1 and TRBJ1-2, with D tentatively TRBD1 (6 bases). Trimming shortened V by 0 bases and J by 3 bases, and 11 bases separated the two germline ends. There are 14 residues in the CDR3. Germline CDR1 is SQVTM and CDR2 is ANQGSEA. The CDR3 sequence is CSVEEFRGDYGYTF. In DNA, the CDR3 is TGCAGCGTTGAAGAGTTCAGGGGAGACTATGGCTACACCTTC.

In nucleotides, the CDR3 is TGCGCCAGCAGCCAAGATATAATAGCGGGGGGGCACCTCTCCTACAATGAGCAGTTCTTC. Translating gives CASSQDIIAGGHLSYNEQFF. The chain employs TRBV4-3 and TRBJ2-1; 11 bases match TRBD2. Trimming at V came to 0 bases and at J to 0 bases, leaving 10 bases not matched to a gene. Germline values: CDR1 LGHNA, CDR2 YSLEER. The CDR3 is 20 amino acids.

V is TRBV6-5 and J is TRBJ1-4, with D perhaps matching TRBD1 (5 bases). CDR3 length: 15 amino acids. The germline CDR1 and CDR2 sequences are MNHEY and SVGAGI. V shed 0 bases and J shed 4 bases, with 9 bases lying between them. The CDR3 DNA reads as TGTGCCAGCAGTTACTCGGACAACCGTAATGAAAAACTGTTTTTT. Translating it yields CASSYSDNRNEKLFF.

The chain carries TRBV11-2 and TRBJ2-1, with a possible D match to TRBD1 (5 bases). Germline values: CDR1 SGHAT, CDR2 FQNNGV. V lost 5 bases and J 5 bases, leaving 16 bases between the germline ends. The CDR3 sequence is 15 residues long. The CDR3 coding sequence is TGTGCCAGCAGCCGTACAGGTCCCCTGGACAATGAGCAGTTCTTC. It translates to CASSRTGPLDNEQFF.

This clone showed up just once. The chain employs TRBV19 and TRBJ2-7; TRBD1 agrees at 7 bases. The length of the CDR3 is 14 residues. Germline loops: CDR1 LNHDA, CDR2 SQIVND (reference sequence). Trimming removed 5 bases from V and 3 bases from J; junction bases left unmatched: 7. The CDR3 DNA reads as TGTGCCAGTAGTGATACAGGGGTTGGCTACGAGCAGTACTTC. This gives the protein CASSDTGVGYEQYF. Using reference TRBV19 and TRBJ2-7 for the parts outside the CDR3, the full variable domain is DGGITQSPKYLFRKEGQNVTLSCEQNLNHDAMYWYRQDPGQGLRLIYYSQIVNDFQKGDIAEGYSVSREKKESFPLTVTSAQKNPTAFYLCASSDTGVGYEQYFGPGTRLTVT.

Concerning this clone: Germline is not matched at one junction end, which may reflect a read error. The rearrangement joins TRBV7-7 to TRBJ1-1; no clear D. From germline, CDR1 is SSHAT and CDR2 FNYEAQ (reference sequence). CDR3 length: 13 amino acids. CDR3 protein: CASSQTGSTEAFF. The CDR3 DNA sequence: TGTGCTAGCAGTCAAACGGGGTCCACTGAAGCTTTCTTT.

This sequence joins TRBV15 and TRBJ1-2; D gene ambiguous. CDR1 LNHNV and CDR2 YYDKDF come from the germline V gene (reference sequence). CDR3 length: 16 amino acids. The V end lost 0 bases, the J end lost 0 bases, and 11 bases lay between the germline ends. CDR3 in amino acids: CATSRDHSGTNYGYTF. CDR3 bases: TGTGCCACCAGCAGAGACCATTCGGGGACTAACTATGGCTACACCTTC.

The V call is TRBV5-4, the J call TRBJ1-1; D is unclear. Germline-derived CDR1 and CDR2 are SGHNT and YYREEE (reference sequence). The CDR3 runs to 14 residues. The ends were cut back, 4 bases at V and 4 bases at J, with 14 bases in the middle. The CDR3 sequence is CASSRFGLLTEAFF. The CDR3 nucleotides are TGTGCCAGCAGCCGATTTGGCCTGCTCACTGAAGCTTTCTTT. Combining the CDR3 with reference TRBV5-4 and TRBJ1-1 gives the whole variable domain ETGVTQSPTHLIKTRGQQVTLRCSSQSGHNTVSWYQQALGQGPQFIFQYYREEENGRGNFPPRFSGLQFPNYSSELNVNALELDDSALYLCASSRFGLLTEAFFGQGTRLTVV.

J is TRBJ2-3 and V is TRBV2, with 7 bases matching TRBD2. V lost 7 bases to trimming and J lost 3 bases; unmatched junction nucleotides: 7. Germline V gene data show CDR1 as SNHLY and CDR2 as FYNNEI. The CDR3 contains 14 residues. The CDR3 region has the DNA TGTGCCAGCAACCAAGCGGGGCAGACAGATACGCAGTATTTT. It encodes CASNQAGQTDTQYF.

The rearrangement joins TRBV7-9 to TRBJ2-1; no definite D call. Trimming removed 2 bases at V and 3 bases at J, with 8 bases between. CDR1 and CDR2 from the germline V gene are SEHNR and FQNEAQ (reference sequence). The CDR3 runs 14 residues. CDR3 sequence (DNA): TGTGCCAGCAGCTTAAGTCAGTACTACAATGAGCAGTTCTTC. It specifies CASSLSQYYNEQFF.

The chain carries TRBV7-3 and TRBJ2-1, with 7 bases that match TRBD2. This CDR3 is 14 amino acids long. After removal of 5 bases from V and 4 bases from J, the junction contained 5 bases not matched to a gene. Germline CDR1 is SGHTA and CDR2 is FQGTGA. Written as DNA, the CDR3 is TGTGCCAGCAGCGCTAGCGGCTCGTACAATGAGCAGTTCTTC. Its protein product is CASSASGSYNEQFF.

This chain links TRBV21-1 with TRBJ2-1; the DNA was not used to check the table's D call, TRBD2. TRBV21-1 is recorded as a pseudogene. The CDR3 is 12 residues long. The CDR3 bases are TGTGCCAGCAGCATGTTGATCGGTGAGCAGTTCTTC. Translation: CASSMLIGEQFF.

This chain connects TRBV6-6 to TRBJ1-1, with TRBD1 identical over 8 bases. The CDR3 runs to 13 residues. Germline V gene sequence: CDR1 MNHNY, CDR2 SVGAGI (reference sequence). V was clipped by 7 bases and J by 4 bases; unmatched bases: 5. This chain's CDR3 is CASILTGGTEAFF. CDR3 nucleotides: TGTGCCAGCATTCTAACAGGGGGCACTGAAGCTTTCTTT.

As DNA, the CDR3 is TGTGCCAGCAGGTCTAGCGGGTACCCCCGGGAGACCCAGTACTTC. Protein: CASRSSGYPRETQYF. V is TRBV6-5 and J is TRBJ2-5, with TRBD2 matching 8 bases. Germline lookup yields CDR1 MNHEY and CDR2 SVGAGI. This CDR3 region has 15 residues. J gave up 5 bases and V 6 bases, and 11 bases lay outside the gene matches.

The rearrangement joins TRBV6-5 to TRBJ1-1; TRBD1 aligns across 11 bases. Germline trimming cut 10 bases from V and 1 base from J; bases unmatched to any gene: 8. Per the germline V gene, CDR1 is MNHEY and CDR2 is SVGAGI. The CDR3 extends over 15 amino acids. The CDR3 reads CATMDRGHQNTEAFF. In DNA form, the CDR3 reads TGTGCCACAATGGACAGGGGGCATCAGAACACTGAAGCTTTCTTT.

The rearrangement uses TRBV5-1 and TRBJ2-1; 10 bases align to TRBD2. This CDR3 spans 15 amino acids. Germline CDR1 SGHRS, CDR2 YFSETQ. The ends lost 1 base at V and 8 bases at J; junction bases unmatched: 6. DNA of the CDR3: TGCGCCAGCAGCTTGTCCACTAGCGGGACCCATGAGCAGTTCTTC. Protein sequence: CASSLSTSGTHEQFF. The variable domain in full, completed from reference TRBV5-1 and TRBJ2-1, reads KAGVTQTPRYLIKTRGQQVTLSCSPISGHRSVSWYQQTPGQGLQFLFEYFSETQRNKGNFPGRFSGRQFSNSRSEMNVSTLELGDSALYLCASSLSTSGTHEQFFGPGTRLTVL.

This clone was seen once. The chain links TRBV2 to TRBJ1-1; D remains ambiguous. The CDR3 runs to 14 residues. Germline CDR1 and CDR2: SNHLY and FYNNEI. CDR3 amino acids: CGTPGEPMNTEAFF. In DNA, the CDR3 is TGTGGAACGCCTGGGGAGCCCATGAACACTGAAGCTTTCTTT.

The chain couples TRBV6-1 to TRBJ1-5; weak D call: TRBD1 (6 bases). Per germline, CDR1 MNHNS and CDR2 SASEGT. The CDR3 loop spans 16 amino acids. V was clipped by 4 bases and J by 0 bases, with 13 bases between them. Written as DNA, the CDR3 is TGTGCCAGCAGTGTGGGGACATCTAATAGCAATCAGCCCCAGCATTTT. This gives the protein CASSVGTSNSNQPQHF.

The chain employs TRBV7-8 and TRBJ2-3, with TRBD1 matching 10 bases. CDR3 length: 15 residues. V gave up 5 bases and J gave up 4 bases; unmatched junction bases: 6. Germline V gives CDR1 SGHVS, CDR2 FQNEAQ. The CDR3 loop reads CASSTGTGVADTQYF. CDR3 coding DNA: TGTGCCAGCAGCACCGGGACAGGGGTGGCAGATACGCAGTATTTT. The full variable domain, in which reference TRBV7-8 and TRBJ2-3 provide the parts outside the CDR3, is GAGVSQSPRYKVAKRGQDVALRCDPISGHVSLFWYQQALGQGPEFLTYFQNEAQLDKSGLPSDRFFAERPEGSVSTLKIQRTQQEDSAVYLCASSTGTGVADTQYFGPGTRLTVL.

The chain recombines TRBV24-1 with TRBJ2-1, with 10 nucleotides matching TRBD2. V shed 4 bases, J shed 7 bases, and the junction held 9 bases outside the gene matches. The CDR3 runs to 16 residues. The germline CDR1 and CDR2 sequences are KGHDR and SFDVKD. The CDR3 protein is CATSDLAGGLGNEQFF. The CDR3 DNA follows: TGTGCCACCAGTGACTTAGCGGGGGGCCTGGGGAATGAGCAGTTCTTC.

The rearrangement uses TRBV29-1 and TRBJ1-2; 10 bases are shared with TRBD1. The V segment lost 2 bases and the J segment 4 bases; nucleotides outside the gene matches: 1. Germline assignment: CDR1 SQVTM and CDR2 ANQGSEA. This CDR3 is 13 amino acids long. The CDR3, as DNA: TGCAGCGTTGAAAGGGACAGGGGCTATGGCTACACCTTC. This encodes CSVERDRGYGYTF.

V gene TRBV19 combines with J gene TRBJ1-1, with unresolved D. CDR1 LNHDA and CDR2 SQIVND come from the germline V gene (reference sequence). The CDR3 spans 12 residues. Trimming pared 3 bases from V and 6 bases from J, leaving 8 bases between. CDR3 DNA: TGTGCCAGTAGTATTGGCCATGCTGAAGCTTTCTTT. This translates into CASSIGHAEAFF.

The CDR3 protein is CSVVENSNQPQHF. The CDR3 DNA reads as TGCAGCGTTGTTGAGAATAGCAATCAGCCCCAGCATTTT. The rearrangement uses TRBV29-1 and TRBJ1-5; D gene uncertain. This CDR3 has 13 amino acids. CDR1 is SQVTM, CDR2 ANQGSEA, per germline. V lost 4 bases and J 0 bases, leaving 7 bases between the germline ends.

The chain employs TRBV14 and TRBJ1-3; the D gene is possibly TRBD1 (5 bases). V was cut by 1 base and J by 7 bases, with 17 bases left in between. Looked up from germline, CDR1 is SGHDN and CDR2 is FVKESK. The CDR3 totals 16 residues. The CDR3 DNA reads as TGTGCCAGCAGCCAAGGTTCGGTAGCTGGGGGGAACACCATATATTTT. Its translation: CASSQGSVAGGNTIYF.

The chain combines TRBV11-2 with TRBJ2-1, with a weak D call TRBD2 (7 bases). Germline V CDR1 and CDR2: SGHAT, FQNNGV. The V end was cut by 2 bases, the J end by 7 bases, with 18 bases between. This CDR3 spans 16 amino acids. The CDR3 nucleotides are TGTGCCAGCAGCTTATTCGGGGGGCGCTTGGGGAATGAGCAGTTCTTC. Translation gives CASSLFGGRLGNEQFF.

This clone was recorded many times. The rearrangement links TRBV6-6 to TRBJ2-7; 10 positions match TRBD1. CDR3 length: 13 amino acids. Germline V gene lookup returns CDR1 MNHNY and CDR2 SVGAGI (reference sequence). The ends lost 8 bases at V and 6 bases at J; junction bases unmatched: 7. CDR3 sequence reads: CASPRDRGAEQYF. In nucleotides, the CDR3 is TGTGCCAGCCCCCGGGACAGGGGCGCCGAGCAGTACTTC.

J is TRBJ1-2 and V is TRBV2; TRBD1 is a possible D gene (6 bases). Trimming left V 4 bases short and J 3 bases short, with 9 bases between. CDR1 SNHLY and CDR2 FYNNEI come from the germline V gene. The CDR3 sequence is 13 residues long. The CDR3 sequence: CASSGSGDYGYTF. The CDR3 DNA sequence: TGTGCCAGCAGTGGTTCAGGGGACTATGGCTACACCTTC.

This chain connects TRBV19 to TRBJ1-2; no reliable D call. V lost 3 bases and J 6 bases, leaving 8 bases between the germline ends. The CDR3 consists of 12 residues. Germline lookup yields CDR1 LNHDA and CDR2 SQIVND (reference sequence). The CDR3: CASSIDGNGYTF. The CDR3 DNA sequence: TGTGCCAGTAGTATCGACGGGAATGGCTACACCTTC.

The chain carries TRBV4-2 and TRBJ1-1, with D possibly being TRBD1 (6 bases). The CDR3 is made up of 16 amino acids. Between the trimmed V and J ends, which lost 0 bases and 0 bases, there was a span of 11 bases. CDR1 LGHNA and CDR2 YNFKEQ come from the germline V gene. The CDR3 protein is CASSQDRAGVNTEAFF. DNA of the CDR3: TGTGCCAGCAGCCAAGATCGGGCAGGGGTGAACACTGAAGCTTTCTTT.

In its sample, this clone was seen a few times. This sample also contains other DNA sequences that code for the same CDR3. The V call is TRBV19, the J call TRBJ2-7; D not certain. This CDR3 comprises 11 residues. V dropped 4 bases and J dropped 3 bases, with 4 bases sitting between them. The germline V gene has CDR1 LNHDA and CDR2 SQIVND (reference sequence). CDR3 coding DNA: TGTGCCAGTAGTAATAGCTACGAGCAGTACTTC. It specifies CASSNSYEQYF.